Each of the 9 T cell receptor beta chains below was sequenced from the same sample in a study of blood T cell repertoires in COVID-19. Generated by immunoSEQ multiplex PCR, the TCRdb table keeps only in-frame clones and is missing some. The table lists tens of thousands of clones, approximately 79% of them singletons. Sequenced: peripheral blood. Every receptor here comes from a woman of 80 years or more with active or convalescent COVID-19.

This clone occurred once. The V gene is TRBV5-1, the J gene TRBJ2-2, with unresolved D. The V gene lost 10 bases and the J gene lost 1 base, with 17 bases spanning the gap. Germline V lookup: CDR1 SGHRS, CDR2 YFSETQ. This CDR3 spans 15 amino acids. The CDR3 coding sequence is TGCGCCGCCTCCAGAGGAAGCCTGAACACCGGGGAGCTGTTTTTT. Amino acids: CAASRGSLNTGELFF.

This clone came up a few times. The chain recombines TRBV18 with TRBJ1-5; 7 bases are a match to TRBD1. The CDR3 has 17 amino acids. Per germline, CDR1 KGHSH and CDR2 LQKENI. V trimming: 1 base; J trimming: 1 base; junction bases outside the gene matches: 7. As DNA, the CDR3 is TGTGCCAGCTCACCACAGGGGGCAACTTTAAGCAATCAGCCCCAGCATTTT. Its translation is CASSPQGATLSNQPQHF. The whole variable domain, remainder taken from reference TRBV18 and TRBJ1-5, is NAGVMQNPRHLVRRRGQEARLRCSPMKGHSHVYWYRQLPEEGLKFMVYLQKENIIDESGMPKERFSAEFPKEGPSILRIQQVVRGDSAAYFCASSPQGATLSNQPQHFGDGTRLSIL.

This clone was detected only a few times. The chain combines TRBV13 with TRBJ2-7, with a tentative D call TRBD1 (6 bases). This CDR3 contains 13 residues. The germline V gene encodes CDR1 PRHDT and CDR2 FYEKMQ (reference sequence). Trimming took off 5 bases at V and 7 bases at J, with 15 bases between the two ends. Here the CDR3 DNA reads TGTGCCAGCAGCCCAAATTCTAGGGGGGAGCAGTACTTC. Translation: CASSPNSRGEQYF.

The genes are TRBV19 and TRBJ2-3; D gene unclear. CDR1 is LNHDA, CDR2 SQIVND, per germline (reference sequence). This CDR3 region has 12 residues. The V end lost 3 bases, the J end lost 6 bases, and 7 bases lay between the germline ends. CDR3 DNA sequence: TGTGCCAGTAGTATCCCCGCGGATACGCAGTATTTT. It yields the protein CASSIPADTQYF.

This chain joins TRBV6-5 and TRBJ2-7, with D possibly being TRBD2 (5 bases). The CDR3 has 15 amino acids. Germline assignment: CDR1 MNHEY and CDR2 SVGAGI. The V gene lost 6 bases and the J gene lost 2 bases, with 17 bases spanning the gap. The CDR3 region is CASSREFSLTYEQYF. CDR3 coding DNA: TGTGCCAGCAGCCGGGAATTCAGCCTAACCTACGAGCAGTACTTC.

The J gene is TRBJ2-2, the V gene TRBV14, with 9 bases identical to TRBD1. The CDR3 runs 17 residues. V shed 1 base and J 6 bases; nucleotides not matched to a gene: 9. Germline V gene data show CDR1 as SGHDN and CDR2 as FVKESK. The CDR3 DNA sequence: TGTGCCAGCAGCCAAGGAAGGACAGGGGATTTATCCGGGGAGCTGTTTTTT. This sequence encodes CASSQGRTGDLSGELFF.

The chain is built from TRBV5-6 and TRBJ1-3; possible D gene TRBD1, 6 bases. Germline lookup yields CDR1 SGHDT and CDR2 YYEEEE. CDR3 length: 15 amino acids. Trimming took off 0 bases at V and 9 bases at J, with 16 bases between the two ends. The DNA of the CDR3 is TGTGCCAGCAGCTTGGAGGCGCGGAGGGGGGGCACCATATATTTT. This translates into CASSLEARRGGTIYF. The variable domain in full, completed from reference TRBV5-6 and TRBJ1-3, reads DAGVTQSPTHLIKTRGQQVTLRCSPKSGHDTVSWYQQALGQGPQFIFQYYEEEERQRGNFPDRFSGHQFPNYSSELNVNALLLGDSALYLCASSLEARRGGTIYFGEGSWLTVV.

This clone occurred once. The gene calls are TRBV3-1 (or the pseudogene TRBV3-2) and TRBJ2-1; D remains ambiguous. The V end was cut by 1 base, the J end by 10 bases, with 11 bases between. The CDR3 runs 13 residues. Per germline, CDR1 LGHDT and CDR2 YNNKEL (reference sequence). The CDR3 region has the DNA TGTGCCAGCAGCCAAGGTTTAGCTCGCGAGCAGTTCTTC. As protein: CASSQGLAREQFF.

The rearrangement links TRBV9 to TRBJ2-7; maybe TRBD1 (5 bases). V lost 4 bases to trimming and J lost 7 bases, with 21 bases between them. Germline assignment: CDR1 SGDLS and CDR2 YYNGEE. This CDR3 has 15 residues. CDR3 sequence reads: CASSPMRQSVIEQYF. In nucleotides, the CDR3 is TGTGCCAGCAGCCCCATGAGACAGAGCGTTATTGAGCAGTACTTC.